What follows is one T cell receptor (beta chain) and its context. This clonotype has a handful of counts. What this receptor recognizes is not known. Base qualities are not provided; no much larger clone lies one nucleotide away. The CDR3 starts with the cysteine, ends with the phenylalanine, and has 13 residues. The sequence is cut down to CDR3 DNA, 39 bases in frame from base 1. Trimming takes 1 base off V and 5 bases off J; junction bases not matched to a gene: 4. CDR1 is given as SQVTM and CDR2 as ANQGSEA, both from the germline V gene. Receptors were amplified or captured by 5' RACE. The reads were generated on an Illumina HiSeq 2000. Template switching added a universal primer binding site, and the final cDNA carried a unique molecular identifier that allowed TCR cDNA molecules to be counted accurately. Specific primers in the conserved constant-segment region were used to synthesize first-strand cDNA for the TCR alpha and beta chains. To control for contamination, each cDNA library was double barcoded with a SMART-Mk sample barcode plus Illumina barcodes. TruSeq adapter sequences along with Illumina sample barcodes were introduced in two successive PCR steps. The Illumina HiSeq platform was used with custom primers to sequence TCR alpha and beta cDNA libraries. Concerning the study's data processing: MiGEC was used to process raw reads and extract unique molecular identifiers, and MiXCR was used to find CDR3 positions. For each individual, recombination models were inferred using an EM algorithm with the repgenHMM and IGoR tools. The tcR package in R was used for shared clonotype analysis, with sharing normalized by the product of cloneset sizes. To study raw recombination without the effects of thymic and clonal selection, out-of-frame nonproductive sequences were analyzed. TCRdb reanalyzed the raw reads on its own, using fastp at Q25 for trimming and MiXCR for clone calling, and kept in-frame beta chains. When rows share a CDR3 protein, they turn into one entry using the most common DNA and genes. These V and J calls rely on TCRdb rather than the paper's analysis. The sample table lists hundreds of thousands of distinct CDR3 sequences, approximately 7.8% of them with a count of one. The top ten clonotypes cover over 5% of the sample.

The sample belongs to a study of identical twins (dated by TCRdb to 2016 to 2017). Background for the entire study: TCR alpha and beta repertoires from monozygotic twins, unrelated adults of various ages and cord blood were deep-sequenced to test whether fetal clonotypes persist. Replicate twin experiments were performed at different times using different library preparation protocols to rule out contamination.

What the study reported, not specific to this receptor: A weaker excess of twin sharing was found in beta out-of-frame sequences because the signal-to-noise ratio was lowered by fewer shared sequences. Zero-insertion analyses could be partly confounded by invariant T cells such as MAIT and iNKT, though diverse VJ usage argued against such confounding for most clonotypes. Abundant cord blood beta clonotypes carried fewer insertions; young adult naive repertoires showed a weaker similar trend, while memory repertoires showed none. In monozygotic twins, out-of-frame TCR alpha sharing was systematically underestimated by recombination models, although the models agreed with sharing between unrelated individuals. Out-of-frame TCR alpha sequences shared between twins showed an excess of low generation-probability sequences compared with coincidental sharing between unrelated individuals. Because the same donors could not be followed over many years, conclusions were based on cross-sectional statistical analysis.

Every donor was a healthy Caucasian. Three pairs of female monozygotic twins, all aged about 18 to 30 years, were included in the twin cohort. Positive isolation kits from Invitrogen were used to isolate the CD4+ and CD8+ T cell populations. Separately, the same data were catalogued under a study of yellow fever vaccine responses in identical twins. As noted in the second study: According to the authors, in identical twins the way T cells responded to vaccination appeared partly convergent and partly personalized. The study precisely tracked vaccine-responding T cell clones in identical twins.

Sequencing used CD8+ T cells sorted from blood. This TCR was recovered from a woman aged 18-30 years in good health. Recombination joined TRBV29-1 with TRBJ1-1; 7 central bases correspond to TRBD1. The CDR3 protein sequence reads: CSVEAGTVTEAFF. The DNA sequence is TGCAGCGTTGAAGCGGGGACAGTTACTGAAGCTTTCTTT.